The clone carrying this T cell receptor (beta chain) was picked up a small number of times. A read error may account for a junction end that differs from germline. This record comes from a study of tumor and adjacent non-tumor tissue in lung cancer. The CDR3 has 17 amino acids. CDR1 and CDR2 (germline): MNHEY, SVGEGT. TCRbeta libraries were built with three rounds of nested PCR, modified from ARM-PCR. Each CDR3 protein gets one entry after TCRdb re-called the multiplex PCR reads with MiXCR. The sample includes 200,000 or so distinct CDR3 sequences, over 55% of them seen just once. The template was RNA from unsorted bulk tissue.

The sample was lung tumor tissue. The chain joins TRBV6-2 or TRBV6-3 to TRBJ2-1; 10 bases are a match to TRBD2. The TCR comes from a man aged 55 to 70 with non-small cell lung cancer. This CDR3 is CASSYGISGRSYDEQFF. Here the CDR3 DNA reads TGTGCCAGCAGTTATGGGATTAGCGGGAGGTCCTACGATGAGCAGTTCTTC.